This entry is about one T cell receptor (beta chain). The record originates from a study of blood T cell repertoires in COVID-19. Whole-study context: Nucleic acid was either cDNA or gDNA, and it came from T cells, B-cell-depleted T cells, or PBMCs.

The protocol was immunoSEQ multiplex PCR, while the TCRdb copy is restricted to in-frame clones and leaves out a portion. The table lists 55,000 or so clones, more than 75% of them singletons. V was pared by 0 bases and J by 10 bases, with 14 bases between. The CDR3 spans 15 residues. Looked up from germline, CDR1 is SGHRS and CDR2 is YFSETQ. This receptor was obtained from a man in his 60s with active or convalescent COVID-19. The chain combines TRBV5-1 with TRBJ1-6; D gene ambiguous. Material for sequencing was peripheral blood. Here the CDR3 reads CASSLAVPRGSPLHF. CDR3 in DNA: TGCGCCAGCAGCTTGGCCGTCCCCCGGGGATCACCCCTCCACTTT. The full variable domain, completed using reference TRBV5-1 and TRBJ1-6, is KAGVTQTPRYLIKTRGQQVTLSCSPISGHRSVSWYQQTPGQGLQFLFEYFSETQRNKGNFPGRFSGRQFSNSRSEMNVSTLELGDSALYLCASSLAVPRGSPLHFGNGTRLTVT.